These 16 T cell receptor beta chains were sequenced from one sample in a study of blood T cell repertoires in COVID-19. Repertoires were generated with immunoSEQ multiplex PCR, while TCRdb's copy carries only in-frame clones and drops some. Found here are roughly 250,000 clones, 87% of them singletons; the top ten hold over 6%. Specimen: PBMCs or T cells enriched from blood (not recorded which). Receptor source: a woman aged 30 to 39 with acute COVID-19.

The V call is TRBV9, the J call TRBJ1-6; 9 bases match TRBD1. The trim removed 1 base at V and 8 bases at J, leaving 10 bases unmatched. Germline V gene sequence: CDR1 SGDLS, CDR2 YYNGEE. This CDR3 has 17 amino acids. Here the CDR3 reads CASSVMGQGTPDSPLHF. The CDR3 DNA reads as TGTGCCAGCAGCGTAATGGGACAGGGAACGCCAGATTCACCCCTCCACTTT.

The chain recombines TRBV27 with TRBJ2-1, with 8 nucleotides matching TRBD2. The CDR3 has 16 residues. Germline V gene data show CDR1 as MNHEY and CDR2 as SMNVEV (reference sequence). V lost 7 bases to trimming and J lost 6 bases; unmatched junction nucleotides: 14. CDR3 sequence reads: CASTIGGVAGFNEQFF. CDR3 in DNA: TGTGCCAGCACCATTGGTGGTGTAGCGGGGTTCAATGAGCAGTTCTTC.

The J gene is TRBJ2-7, the V gene TRBV6-6; weak D call: TRBD1 (6 bases). This CDR3 is 16 amino acids long. V was trimmed by 4 bases and J by 1 base, leaving 17 bases between them. Germline CDR1 is MNHNY and CDR2 is SVGAGI (reference sequence). The CDR3 is CASSSSGQGTSYEQYF. CDR3 bases: TGTGCCAGCAGTTCCTCGGGGCAGGGGACATCCTACGAGCAGTACTTC.

The rearrangement joins TRBV7-9 to TRBJ2-7; D possibly corresponds to TRBD2 (5 bases). Trimming cost V 1 base and J 6 bases, with 10 bases left between them. This CDR3 contains 13 residues. Germline-derived CDR1 and CDR2 are SEHNR and FQNEAQ (reference sequence). CDR3 DNA: TGTGCCAGCAGCTTAGGCTCCGGGGTCGAGCAGTACTTC. This encodes CASSLGSGVEQYF.

This rearrangement joins TRBV6-2 or TRBV6-3 to TRBJ1-5, with D possibly TRBD1 on 6 matching bases. The germline V and J ends were trimmed by 6 bases and 5 bases, with 14 bases remaining between them. Germline V gene data show CDR1 as MNHEY and CDR2 as SVGEGT. There are 14 residues in the CDR3. CDR3 loop: CASSDDGTHQPQHF. The CDR3 DNA reads TGTGCCAGCAGCGACGACGGGACACATCAGCCCCAGCATTTT.

This chain connects TRBV18 to TRBJ2-1, with TRBD1 identical over 9 bases. CDR3 length equals 17 residues. CDR1 KGHSH and CDR2 LQKENI come from the germline V gene. The V gene end was trimmed by 2 bases and the J gene end by 4 bases; junction bases not matched to a gene: 9. CDR3 DNA: TGTGCCAGCTCACCAGCGGGACAGGGAGCACGGTACAATGAGCAGTTCTTC. It specifies CASSPAGQGARYNEQFF.

The CDR3, as DNA: TGTGCCAGCAGCTTCCGCCCGGGACAGGTAAGGAACGAGCAGTACTTC. It is translated as CASSFRPGQVRNEQYF. The chain recombines TRBV7-3 with TRBJ2-7, with 8 bases matching TRBD1. CDR1 and CDR2 (germline): SGHTA, FQGTGA. The CDR3 is made up of 16 amino acids. V shed 3 bases, J shed 5 bases, and the junction held 12 bases outside the gene matches.

This clone occurred a few times. The chain has TRBV4-1 and TRBJ1-2, with TRBD1 matching over 7 bases. Germline assignment: CDR1 MGHRA and CDR2 YSYEKL. The CDR3 has 17 amino acids. The junction had 12 bases not matched to a gene; V was cut back by 1 base and J by 4 bases. Written as DNA, the CDR3 is TGCGCCAGCAGCCAAGGGACCCCGCCGACAGGGACCTATGGCTACACCTTC. Protein sequence: CASSQGTPPTGTYGYTF.

This chain links TRBV5-1 with TRBJ2-1; D unclear. Trimming cost V 0 bases and J 15 bases, with 16 bases left between them. The CDR3 contains 13 residues. The germline gives CDR1 SGHRS, CDR2 YFSETQ. The CDR3: CASSLAYLSVRFF. Written as DNA, the CDR3 is TGCGCCAGCAGCTTGGCTTATTTATCCGTCCGGTTCTTC.

CDR3 sequence reads: CASSTPDRGIWGGYTF. The CDR3 DNA reads TGTGCCAGCAGCACCCCGGACAGGGGAATATGGGGCGGCTACACCTTC. The chain couples TRBV28 to TRBJ1-2; 9 bases align to TRBD1. The CDR3 totals 16 residues. J was trimmed by 8 bases and V by 6 bases; bases with no gene match: 16. Germline CDR1 and CDR2: MDHEN and SYDVKM.

The CDR3, as DNA: TGTGCCAGCAGCAAAGCACACAACAGGGGGCTGCCCGGGCCCCGCGCGAACACCGGGGAGCTGTTTTTT. Translated: CASSKAHNRGLPGPRANTGELFF. The V gene is TRBV21-1, the J gene TRBJ2-2; the D call in the table, TRBD1, was not verified against the DNA. TRBV21-1 is designated a pseudogene. CDR3 size: 23 residues.

This clone was detected only once. The chain joins TRBV27 to TRBJ2-7, with D possibly being TRBD1 (5 bases). Germline CDR1 reads MNHEY; CDR2 reads SMNVEV (reference sequence). This CDR3 comprises 13 residues. The V end was cut by 4 bases, the J end by 3 bases, with 10 bases between. CDR3 sequence: CASSWGRDYEQYF. The CDR3 DNA sequence: TGTGCCAGCAGTTGGGGCAGGGACTACGAGCAGTACTTC.

The V and J genes are TRBV15 and TRBJ1-6; D is undetermined. The CDR3 sequence is 13 residues long. CDR1 and CDR2 (germline): LNHNV, YYDKDF (reference sequence). V was trimmed by 0 bases and J by 8 bases, leaving 5 bases between them. The CDR3 nucleotides are TGTGCCACCAGCAGAGAGGAGGATTCACCCCTCCACTTT. This codes for CATSREEDSPLHF.

The gene calls are TRBV4-1 and TRBJ1-4; TRBD1 agrees at 9 bases. Looked up from germline, CDR1 is MGHRA and CDR2 is YSYEKL. V gave up 2 bases and J gave up 4 bases; unmatched junction bases: 17. This CDR3 contains 20 residues. The CDR3 loop reads CASSQYTPGQGMMGNEKLFF. The CDR3 DNA sequence: TGCGCCAGCAGCCAATATACGCCGGGACAGGGAATGATGGGTAATGAAAAACTGTTTTTT.

The rearrangement links TRBV6-5 to TRBJ1-5; weak D call: TRBD1 (6 bases). V dropped 10 bases and J dropped 4 bases, with 20 bases sitting between them. The germline V gene has CDR1 MNHEY and CDR2 SVGAGI. The CDR3 is 15 amino acids. The CDR3, as DNA: TGTGCCAACAGGGACGGGGGGAGGGGGAATCAGCCCCAGCATTTT. Encoded protein: CANRDGGRGNQPQHF.

The rearrangement joins TRBV19 to TRBJ1-4; D gene uncertain. Trimming removed 5 bases from V and 0 bases from J, with 10 bases in between. The CDR3 runs 15 residues. From germline, CDR1 is LNHDA and CDR2 SQIVND (reference sequence). CDR3 DNA: TGTGCCAGTAGTGCACGACACTCAACTAATGAAAAACTGTTTTTT. Its translation is CASSARHSTNEKLFF.